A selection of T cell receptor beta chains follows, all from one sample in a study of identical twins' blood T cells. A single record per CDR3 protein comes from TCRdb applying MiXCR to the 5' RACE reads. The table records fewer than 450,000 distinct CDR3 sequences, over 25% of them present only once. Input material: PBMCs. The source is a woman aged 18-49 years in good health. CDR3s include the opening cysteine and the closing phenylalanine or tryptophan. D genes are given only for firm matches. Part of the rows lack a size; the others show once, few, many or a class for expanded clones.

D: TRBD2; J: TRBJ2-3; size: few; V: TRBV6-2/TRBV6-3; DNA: TGTGCCAGCAGTTACGGGCGGGAGCCCTATTTT; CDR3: CASSYGREPYF
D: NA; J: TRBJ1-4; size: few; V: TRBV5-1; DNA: TGCGCCAGCAGCTTTTCACGCGGAAAACTGTTTTTT; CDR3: CASSFSRGKLFF
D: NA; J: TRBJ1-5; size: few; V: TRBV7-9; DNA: TGTGCCAGCAGCGGAGAGAGGTTCAATCAGCCCCAGCATTTT; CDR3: CASSGERFNQPQHF
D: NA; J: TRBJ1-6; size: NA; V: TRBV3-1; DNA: TGTGCCAGTAACGGCCCGGGATCACCCCTCCACTTT; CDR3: CASNGPGSPLHF
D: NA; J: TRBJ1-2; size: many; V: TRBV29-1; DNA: TGCAGCGTTGAGGGCTACACCTTC; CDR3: CSVEGYTF
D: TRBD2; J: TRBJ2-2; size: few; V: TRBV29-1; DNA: TGCAGCTACGGGACTAGCGGGTCCCCTGCTAAGGTGTTTTTT; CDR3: CSYGTSGSPAKVFF
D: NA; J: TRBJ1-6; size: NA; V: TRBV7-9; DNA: TGTGCCAGCAGCTTAGCAAGGGAAGAGTACTCACCCCTCCACTTT; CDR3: CASSLAREEYSPLHF
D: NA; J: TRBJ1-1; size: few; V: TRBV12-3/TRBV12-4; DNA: TGTGCCAGCAGTTTAGCGCTAATCGGGCTTGGTGAAGCTTTCTTT; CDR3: CASSLALIGLGEAFF
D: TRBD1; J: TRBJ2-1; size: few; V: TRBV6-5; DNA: TGTGCCACCCACCCGGGGACAGGGGATTTAAATGAGCAGTTCTTC; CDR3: CATHPGTGDLNEQFF
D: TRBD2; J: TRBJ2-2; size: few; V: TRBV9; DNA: TGTGCCAGCAGCGAGGGACTAGCGGGAGTGACGGGGGAGCTGTTTTTT; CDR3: CASSEGLAGVTGELFF
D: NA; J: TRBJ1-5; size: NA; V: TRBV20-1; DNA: TGCAGTGCTAGAACCCTGAGGGGCCATCAGCCCCAGCATTTT; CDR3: CSARTLRGHQPQHF
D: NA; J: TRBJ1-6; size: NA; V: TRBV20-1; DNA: TGCAGTGCGACGCTGAGCTCCTATAATTCACCCCTCCACTTT; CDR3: CSATLSSYNSPLHF
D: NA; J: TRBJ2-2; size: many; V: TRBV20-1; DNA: TGCAGTGCCCCCTTCGGGTCCGGGGAGCTGTTTTTT; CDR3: CSAPFGSGELFF
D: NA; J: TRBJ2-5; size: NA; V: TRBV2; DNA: TGTGCCAGCAGGGGACTTAATAACCCCCAAGAGACCCAGTACTTC; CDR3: CASRGLNNPQETQYF
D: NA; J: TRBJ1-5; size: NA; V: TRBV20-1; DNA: TGCAGTGCTAGAGATTCGGGGGGAAGACAGCCCCAGCATTTT; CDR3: CSARDSGGRQPQHF
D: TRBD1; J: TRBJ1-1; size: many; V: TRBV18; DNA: TGTGCCAGCTTACAGGGGATCCTCCAGGAAGCTTTCTTT; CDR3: CASLQGILQEAFF
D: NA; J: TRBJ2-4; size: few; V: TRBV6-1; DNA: TGTGCCAGCAGTCAAAGACAGGACGGGGGGATTCAGTACTTC; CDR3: CASSQRQDGGIQYF
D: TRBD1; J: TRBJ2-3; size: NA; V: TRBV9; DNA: TGTGCCAGCGGCGACGGACAGGGGGTGGCTAACACAGATACGCAGTATTTT; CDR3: CASGDGQGVANTDTQYF
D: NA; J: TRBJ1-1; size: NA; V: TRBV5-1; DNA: TGCGCCAGCAGCTTAGCCAAGAACACTGAAGCTTTCTTT; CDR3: CASSLAKNTEAFF
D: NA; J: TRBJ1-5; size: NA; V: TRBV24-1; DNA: TGTGCCACCAGGGACTATCGTAATCAGCCCCAGCATTTT; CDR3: CATRDYRNQPQHF
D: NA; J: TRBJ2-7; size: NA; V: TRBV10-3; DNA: TGTGCCATCAATCCGACGGACCGCCTCTCCTACGAGCAGTACTTC; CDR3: CAINPTDRLSYEQYF
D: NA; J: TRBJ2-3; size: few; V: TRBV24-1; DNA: TGTGCCACCAGTGGTGGACACGCAGATACGCAGTATTTT; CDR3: CATSGGHADTQYF
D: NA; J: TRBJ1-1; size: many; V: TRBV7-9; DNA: TGTGCCAGCAGCTTAGCGACGGGAGGAAACACTGAAGCTTTCTTT; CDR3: CASSLATGGNTEAFF
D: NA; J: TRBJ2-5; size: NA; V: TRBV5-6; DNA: TGTGCCAGCAGCCTTACTGAAGAGAGAGAGACCCAGTACTTC; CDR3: CASSLTEERETQYF
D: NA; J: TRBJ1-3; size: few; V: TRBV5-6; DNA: TGTGCCAGCAGGAAATCGACGGTGGGGGGAAACACCATATATTTT; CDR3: CASRKSTVGGNTIYF
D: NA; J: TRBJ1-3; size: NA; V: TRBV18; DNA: TGTGCCAGCTCACGGGGAGTTGGAAACACCATATATTTT; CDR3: CASSRGVGNTIYF
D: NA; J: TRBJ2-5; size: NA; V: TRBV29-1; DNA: TGCAGCGCAGGAGGGGAGACCCAGTACTTC; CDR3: CSAGGETQYF
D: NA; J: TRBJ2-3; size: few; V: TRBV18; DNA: TGTGCCAGCTCACCACGGAGCGGATCCAGCACAGATACGCAGTATTTT; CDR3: CASSPRSGSSTDTQYF
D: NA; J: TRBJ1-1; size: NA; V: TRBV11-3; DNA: TGTGCCAGCAGCTTAGAACAGGCAGCGGCGGACACTGAAGCTTTCTTT; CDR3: CASSLEQAAADTEAFF
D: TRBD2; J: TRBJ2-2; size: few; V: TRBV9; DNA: TGTGCCAGCAGCGTAGCGGGAGGGCCCGGGGAGCTGTTTTTT; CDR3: CASSVAGGPGELFF
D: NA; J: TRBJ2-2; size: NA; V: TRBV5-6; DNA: TGTGCCAGCAGCTTAACGGGGGCAATCGGGGAGCTGTTTTTT; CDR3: CASSLTGAIGELFF
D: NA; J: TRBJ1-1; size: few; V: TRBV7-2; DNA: TGTGCCAGCAGCTTAGCGCTATCCACTGAAGCTTTCTTT; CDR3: CASSLALSTEAFF
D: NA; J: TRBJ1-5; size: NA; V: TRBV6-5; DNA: TGTGCCAGCAGTTTGGTCGTAAATCAGCCCCAGCATTTT; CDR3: CASSLVVNQPQHF
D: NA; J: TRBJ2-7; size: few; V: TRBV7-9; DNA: TGTGCCAGCAGCCCCGTAATCTACGAGCAGTACTTC; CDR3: CASSPVIYEQYF
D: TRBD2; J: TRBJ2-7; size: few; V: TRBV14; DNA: TGTGCCAGCAGCCAAGCAACTAGCGGGAGTATGTACGAGCAGTACTTC; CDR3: CASSQATSGSMYEQYF
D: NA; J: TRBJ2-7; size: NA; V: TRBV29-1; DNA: TGCAGCGCAAAAAAGGGGATCTACGAGCAGTACTTC; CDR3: CSAKKGIYEQYF